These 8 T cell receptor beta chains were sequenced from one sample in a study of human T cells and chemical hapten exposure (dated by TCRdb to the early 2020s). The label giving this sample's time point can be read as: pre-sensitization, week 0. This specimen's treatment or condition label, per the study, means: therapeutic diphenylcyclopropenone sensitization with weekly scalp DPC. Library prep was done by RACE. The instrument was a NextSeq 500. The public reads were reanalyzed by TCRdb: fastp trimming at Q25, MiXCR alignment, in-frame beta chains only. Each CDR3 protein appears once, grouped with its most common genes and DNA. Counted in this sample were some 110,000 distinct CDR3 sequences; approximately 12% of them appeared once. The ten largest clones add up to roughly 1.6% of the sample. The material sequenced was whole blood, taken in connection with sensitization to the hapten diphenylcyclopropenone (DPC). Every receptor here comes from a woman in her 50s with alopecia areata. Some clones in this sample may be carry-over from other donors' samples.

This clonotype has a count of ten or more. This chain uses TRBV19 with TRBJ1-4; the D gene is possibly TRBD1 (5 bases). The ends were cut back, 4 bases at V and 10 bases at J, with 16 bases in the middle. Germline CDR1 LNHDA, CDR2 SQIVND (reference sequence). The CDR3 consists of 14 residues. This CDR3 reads CASSTQGSAGKLFF. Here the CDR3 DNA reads TGTGCCAGTAGTACCCAGGGCTCGGCAGGAAAACTGTTTTTT.

The CDR3 sequence is CSVGGYGSSYNEQFF. CDR3 DNA: TGCAGCGTTGGGGGCTACGGGAGCTCCTACAATGAGCAGTTCTTC. The chain combines TRBV29-1 with TRBJ2-1, with D tentatively TRBD2 (6 bases). Trimming removed 4 bases from V and 0 bases from J, with 13 bases in between. The length of the CDR3 is 15 residues. CDR1 is SQVTM and CDR2 is ANQGSEA in the germline V gene.

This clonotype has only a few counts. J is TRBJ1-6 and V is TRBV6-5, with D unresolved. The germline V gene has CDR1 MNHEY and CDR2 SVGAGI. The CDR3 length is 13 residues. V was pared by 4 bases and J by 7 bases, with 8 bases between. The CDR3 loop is CASSFSGNSPLHF. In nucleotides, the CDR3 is TGTGCCAGCAGTTTTTCTGGGAATTCACCCCTCCACTTT.

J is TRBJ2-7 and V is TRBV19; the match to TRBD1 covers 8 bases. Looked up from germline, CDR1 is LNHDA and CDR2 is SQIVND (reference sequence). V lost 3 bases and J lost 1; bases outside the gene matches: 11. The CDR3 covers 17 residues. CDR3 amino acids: CASSISPPGTGSYEQYF. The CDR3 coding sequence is TGTGCCAGTAGTATCTCCCCCCCCGGGACAGGATCCTACGAGCAGTACTTC.

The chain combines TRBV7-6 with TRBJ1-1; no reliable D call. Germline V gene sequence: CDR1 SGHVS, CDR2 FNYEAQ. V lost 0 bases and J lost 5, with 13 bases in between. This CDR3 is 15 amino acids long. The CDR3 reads CASSLASGGGTEAFF. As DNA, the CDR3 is TGTGCCAGCAGCTTAGCTTCGGGAGGAGGTACTGAAGCTTTCTTT. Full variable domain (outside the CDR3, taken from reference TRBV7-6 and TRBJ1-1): GAGVSQSPRYKVTKRGQDVALRCDPISGHVSLYWYRQALGQGPEFLTYFNYEAQQDKSGLPNDRFSAERPEGSISTLTIQRTEQRDSAMYRCASSLASGGGTEAFFGQGTRLTVV.

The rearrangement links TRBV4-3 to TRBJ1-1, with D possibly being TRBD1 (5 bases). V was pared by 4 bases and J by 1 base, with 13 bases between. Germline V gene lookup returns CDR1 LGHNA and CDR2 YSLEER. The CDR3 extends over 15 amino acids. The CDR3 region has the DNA TGCGCCAGCAGCCTTTCGTACGGGGGGAACACTGAAGCTTTCTTT. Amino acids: CASSLSYGGNTEAFF.

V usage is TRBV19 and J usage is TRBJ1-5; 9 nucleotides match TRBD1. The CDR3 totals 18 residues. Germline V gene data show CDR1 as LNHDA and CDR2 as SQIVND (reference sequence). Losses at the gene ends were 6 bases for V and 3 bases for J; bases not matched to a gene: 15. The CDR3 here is CASSIGGWDRELNQPQHF. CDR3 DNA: TGTGCCAGTAGCATCGGTGGTTGGGACAGGGAACTCAATCAGCCCCAGCATTTT.

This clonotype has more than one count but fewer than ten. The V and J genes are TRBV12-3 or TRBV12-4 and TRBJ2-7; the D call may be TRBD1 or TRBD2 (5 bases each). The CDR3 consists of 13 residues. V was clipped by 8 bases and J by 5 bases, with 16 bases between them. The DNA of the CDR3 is TGTGCCAGCCGGGGCTCCTTGGACCACGAGCAGTACTTC. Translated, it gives CASRGSLDHEQYF.